The 16 T cell receptor beta chains below were found in one sample sequenced in a study. TCRdb reprocessed the RT-PCR reads with MiXCR, giving one entry per CDR3 protein. The profile shows hundreds of thousands of distinct CDR3 sequences, over 12% of them singletons. The sequencing input was memory CD4+ T cells from blood. The receptor set was obtained from a female donor in good health, serving as a healthy control.

This clonotype was found many times. V gene TRBV20-1 combines with J gene TRBJ2-2, with D unresolved. Germline lookup yields CDR1 DFQATT and CDR2 SNEGSKA (reference sequence). This CDR3 is built from 13 residues. V lost 0 bases, J lost 1 base, and 3 bases lay in between. The CDR3 region is CSARDQNTGELFF. CDR3 sequence (DNA): TGCAGTGCTAGAGACCAGAACACCGGGGAGCTGTTTTTT.

Regarding this clonotype: One end of the junction is discordant with germline, which a read error may explain. The rearrangement uses TRBV7-7 and TRBJ2-5; D is perhaps TRBD1 (5 bases). The length of the CDR3 is 14 residues. From germline, CDR1 is SSHAT and CDR2 FNYEAQ (reference sequence). CDR3 protein: CASSLGVQQETQYF. The CDR3 bases are TGTGCTAGCAGCTTAGGGGTTCAGCAAGAGACCCAGTACTTC.

This clonotype was counted ten times or more. This chain links TRBV6-5 with TRBJ2-7; 10 nucleotides align to TRBD2. The CDR3 length is 16 residues. J was trimmed by 0 bases and V by 0 bases; bases with no gene match: 2. Germline V gene data show CDR1 as MNHEY and CDR2 as SVGAGI. In DNA, the CDR3 is TGTGCCAGCAGTTACTCGGGACTAGCGATCTCCTACGAGCAGTACTTC. Translation: CASSYSGLAISYEQYF.

CDR3 DNA sequence: TGTGCCAGCAGCTTAGACAGGGGGCAGGCTTTCTTT. It yields the protein CASSLDRGQAFF. The chain couples TRBV7-8 to TRBJ1-1; 9 bases map to TRBD1. Germline loops: CDR1 SGHVS, CDR2 FQNEAQ. The CDR3 covers 12 residues. V shed 1 base and J 11 bases; nucleotides not matched to a gene: 2.

In its sample, this clonotype was seen a few times. The chain uses TRBV30 and TRBJ2-7, with 7 bases matching TRBD2. This CDR3 comprises 15 residues. Germline-derived CDR1 and CDR2 are GTSNPN and SVGIG (reference sequence). The V gene end was trimmed by 2 bases and the J gene end by 1 base; junction bases not matched to a gene: 8. CDR3 in DNA: TGTGCCTGGAGTATCGGGGGGACTATATCCTACGAGCAGTACTTC. Translation: CAWSIGGTISYEQYF.

Only a few counts were recorded for this clonotype. This chain connects TRBV4-3 to TRBJ2-7; D possibly corresponds to TRBD1 (6 bases). This CDR3 is 14 amino acids long. V lost 4 bases and J lost 1, with 11 bases in between. CDR1 is LGHNA and CDR2 is YSLEER in the germline V gene. In DNA, the CDR3 is TGCGCCAGCAGCCCTCGACAGGAATCCTACGAGCAGTACTTC. Translation: CASSPRQESYEQYF.

The chain employs TRBV7-2 and TRBJ1-4, with 7 bases lining up with TRBD1. Germline CDR1 and CDR2: SGHTA and FQGNSA. This CDR3 is built from 16 residues. The V gene end was trimmed by 5 bases and the J gene end by 6 bases; junction bases not matched to a gene: 12. The CDR3, as DNA: TGTGCCAGCAGCCCGCAGTCATGGACAGGAGATGAAAAACTGTTTTTT. Translating it yields CASSPQSWTGDEKLFF.

The chain carries TRBV27 and TRBJ2-5, with D possibly being TRBD1 (6 bases). Germline V gene lookup returns CDR1 MNHEY and CDR2 SMNVEV (reference sequence). The ends were cut back, 5 bases at V and 4 bases at J, with 17 bases in the middle. This CDR3 region has 15 residues. CDR3 coding DNA: TGTGCCAGCAGTCTCAGGGGAGTGGGGCGAGAGACCCAGTACTTC. This sequence encodes CASSLRGVGRETQYF.

This clonotype was seen ten or more times. V and J are TRBV24-1 and TRBJ2-3; TRBD1 is a possible D gene (6 bases). Germline V gene data show CDR1 as KGHDR and CDR2 as SFDVKD. The CDR3 sequence is 13 residues long. Trimming shortened V by 8 bases and J by 6 bases, and 14 bases separated the two germline ends. The DNA of the CDR3 is TGTGCCACCAACGGACAGCCCGGGGATACGCAGTATTTT. This sequence encodes CATNGQPGDTQYF.

This clonotype was recorded only once. The chain combines TRBV3-1 with TRBJ2-2; perhaps TRBD2 as D (6 bases). The V end lost 2 bases, the J end lost 8 bases, and 15 bases lay between the germline ends. The germline gives CDR1 LGHDT, CDR2 YNNKEL (reference sequence). This CDR3 has 15 residues. The CDR3 sequence is CASSQSSGRVGELFF. For the CDR3, the DNA is TGTGCCAGCAGCCAAAGCTCCGGGAGAGTTGGGGAGCTGTTTTTT.

This clonotype was recorded once. A much larger clone lies a single base off, so this may be a read error. The genes are TRBV20-1 and TRBJ2-3; possible D gene TRBD1, 5 bases. Trimming took off 6 bases at V and 5 bases at J, with 15 bases between the two ends. Germline V lookup: CDR1 DFQATT, CDR2 SNEGSKA (reference sequence). The CDR3 sequence is 13 residues long. This CDR3 is CSAPTAGIDTQYF. The CDR3 DNA sequence: TGCAGTGCCCCGACAGCCGGCATAGATACGCAGTATTTT.

The rearrangement uses TRBV6-6 and TRBJ2-1; the D is unclear. The V end lost 0 bases, the J end lost 5 bases, and 11 bases lay between the germline ends. The CDR3 covers 15 residues. CDR1 and CDR2 from the germline V gene are MNHNY and SVGAGI (reference sequence). The CDR3 spells CASSYSMANNNEQFF. CDR3 nucleotide sequence: TGTGCCAGCAGTTACTCGATGGCTAATAACAATGAGCAGTTCTTC.

This clonotype was counted between two and nine times. The DNA for the CDR3 is TGCAGTGCCCAAACCCAAACCTCCGGGATAAAGTACGAGCAGTACTTC. This gives the protein CSAQTQTSGIKYEQYF. The chain recombines TRBV20-1 with TRBJ2-7, with TRBD2 as a possible D gene (5 bases). CDR3 length: 16 amino acids. V lost 6 bases and J 4 bases, leaving 25 bases between the germline ends. CDR1 and CDR2 from the germline V gene are DFQATT and SNEGSKA (reference sequence).

Only a few counts were recorded for this clonotype. The CDR3 nucleotides read TGCGCCAGCAGCTCTCAACAGTATTCACCCCTCCACTTT. Its protein is CASSSQQYSPLHF. V gene TRBV5-1 combines with J gene TRBJ1-6; no firm D call. The germline V gene has CDR1 SGHRS and CDR2 YFSETQ. Trimming left V 3 bases short and J 8 bases short, with 9 bases between. The CDR3 loop spans 13 amino acids.

The chain links TRBV20-1 to TRBJ2-7, with a weak D call TRBD1 (8 bases). Trimming shortened V by 2 bases and J by 7 bases, and 21 bases separated the two germline ends. This CDR3 comprises 15 residues. Germline V gives CDR1 DFQATT, CDR2 SNEGSKA (reference sequence). The DNA of the CDR3 is TGCAGTGCTAGACGAGGAAGCGGGACAGGTGAAGAGCAGTACTTC. Protein sequence: CSARRGSGTGEEQYF.

The V call is TRBV7-8, the J call TRBJ2-1; 8 bases agree with TRBD2. The CDR3 extends over 16 amino acids. The germline CDR1 and CDR2 sequences are SGHVS and FQNEAQ. V was pared by 1 base and J by 5 bases, with 7 bases of the junction left unmatched. The CDR3 loop is CASSLGVLAVDNEQFF. CDR3 DNA: TGTGCCAGCAGCTTAGGCGTACTAGCGGTTGACAATGAGCAGTTCTTC.